This record looks at one T cell receptor beta chain sequence and its context. Methods used by the authors: Amplification of reference gene primers was used by the study to estimate nucleated cell counts. Assay: immunoSEQ multiplex PCR; the TCRdb copy retains only in-frame clones and omits some. From that table come the V and J calls and clone size; the DNA was used to work out D and trimming. The sample includes under 150,000 clones, 85% of them seen just once. These data come from a study of blood T cell repertoires in COVID-19. Overall study: Samples taken during acute and convalescent COVID-19 were collected in the United States, Italy and Spain. T cells, B-cell-depleted T cells, or PBMCs provided the cDNA or gDNA that served as material.

CDR3 length: 13 amino acids. V lost 4 bases, J lost 5 bases, and 8 bases lay in between. The germline V gene has CDR1 LNHDA and CDR2 SQIVND (reference sequence). The chain has TRBV19 and TRBJ1-4; no clear D gene. The receptor comes from a human donor in a cohort sampled during active COVID-19. Source material: peripheral blood. The CDR3 DNA sequence: TGTGCCAGTAGTACCCAGTGGAATGAAAAACTGTTTTTT. This encodes CASSTQWNEKLFF.